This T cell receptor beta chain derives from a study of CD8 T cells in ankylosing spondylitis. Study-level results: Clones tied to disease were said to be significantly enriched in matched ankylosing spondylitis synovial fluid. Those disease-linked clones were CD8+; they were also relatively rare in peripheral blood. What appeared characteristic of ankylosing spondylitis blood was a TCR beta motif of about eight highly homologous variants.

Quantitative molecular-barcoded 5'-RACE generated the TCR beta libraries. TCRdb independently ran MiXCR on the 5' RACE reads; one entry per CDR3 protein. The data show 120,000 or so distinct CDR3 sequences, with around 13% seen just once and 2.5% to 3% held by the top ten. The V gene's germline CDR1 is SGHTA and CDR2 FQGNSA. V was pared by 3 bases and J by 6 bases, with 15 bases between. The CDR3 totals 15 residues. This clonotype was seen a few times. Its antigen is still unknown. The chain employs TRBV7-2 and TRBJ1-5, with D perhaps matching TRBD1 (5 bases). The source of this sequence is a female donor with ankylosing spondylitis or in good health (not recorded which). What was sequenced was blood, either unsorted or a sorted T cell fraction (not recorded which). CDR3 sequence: CASSFGRGVRQPQHF. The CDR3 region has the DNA TGTGCCAGCAGCTTTGGGCGGGGGGTTCGTCAGCCCCAGCATTTT.